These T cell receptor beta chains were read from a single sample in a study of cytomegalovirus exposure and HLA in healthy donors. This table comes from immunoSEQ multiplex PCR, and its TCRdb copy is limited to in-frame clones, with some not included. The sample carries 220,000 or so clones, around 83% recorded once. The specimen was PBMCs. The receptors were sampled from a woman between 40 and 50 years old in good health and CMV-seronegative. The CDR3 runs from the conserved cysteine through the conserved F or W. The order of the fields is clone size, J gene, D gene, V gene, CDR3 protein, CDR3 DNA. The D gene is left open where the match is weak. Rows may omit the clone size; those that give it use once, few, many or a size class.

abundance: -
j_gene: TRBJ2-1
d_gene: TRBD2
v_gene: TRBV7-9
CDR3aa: CASSLEKSLAGKFF
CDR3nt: TGTGCCAGCAGCTTGGAAAAATCACTAGCGGGGAAGTTCTTC

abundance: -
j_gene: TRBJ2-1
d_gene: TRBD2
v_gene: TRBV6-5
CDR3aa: CASRRLAQGHNEQFF
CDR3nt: TGTGCCAGCAGACGACTAGCCCAAGGACACAATGAGCAGTTCTTC

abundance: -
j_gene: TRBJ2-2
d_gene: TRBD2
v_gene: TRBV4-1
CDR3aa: CASSQSLGTSAMYVGELFF
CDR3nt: TGCGCCAGCAGCCAAAGCCTCGGGACTAGCGCGATGTACGTCGGGGAGCTGTTTTTT

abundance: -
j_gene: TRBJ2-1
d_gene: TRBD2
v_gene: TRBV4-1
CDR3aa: CASSQERGLASGNEQFF
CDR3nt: TGCGCCAGCAGCCAAGAAAGGGGACTAGCGTCAGGAAATGAGCAGTTCTTC

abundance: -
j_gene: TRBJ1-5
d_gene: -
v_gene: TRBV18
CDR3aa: CASSRGATVFQPQHF
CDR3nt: TGTGCCAGCTCACGGGGCGCGACAGTATTTCAGCCCCAGCATTTT

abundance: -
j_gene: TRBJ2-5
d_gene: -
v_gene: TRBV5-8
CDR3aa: CASTSMGGIGVQYF
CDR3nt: TGTGCCAGCACCTCCATGGGCGGGATCGGTGTGCAGTACTTC

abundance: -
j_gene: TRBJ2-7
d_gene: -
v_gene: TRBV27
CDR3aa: CASSFQVSNEQYF
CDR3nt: TGTGCCAGCAGTTTTCAGGTCTCCAACGAGCAGTACTTC

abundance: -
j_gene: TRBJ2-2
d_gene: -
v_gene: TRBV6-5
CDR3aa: CASSYSFGTDTGELFF
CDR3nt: TGTGCCAGCAGTTACTCGTTCGGTACTGACACCGGGGAGCTGTTTTTT

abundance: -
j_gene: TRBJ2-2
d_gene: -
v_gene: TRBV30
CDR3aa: CAWSVLSPGTGELFF
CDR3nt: TGTGCCTGGAGTGTCTTGAGTCCAGGCACCGGGGAGCTGTTTTTT

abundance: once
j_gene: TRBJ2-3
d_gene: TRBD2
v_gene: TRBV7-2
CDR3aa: CASNDLAGVWDTQYF
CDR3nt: TGTGCCAGCAACGACCTGGCGGGAGTATGGGATACGCAGTATTTT